This entry concerns a single T cell receptor beta chain. Original handling: Reference gene primers were amplified, and this amplification served to estimate nucleated cell counts. Profiled with immunoSEQ multiplex PCR; TCRdb holds only in-frame clones, not every one. That table supplies the V and J calls and clone size; D and trimming were determined from the DNA. Of roughly 140,000 clones listed, 70% to 90% are singletons. The CDR3 sequence is 15 residues long. V was cut by 4 bases and J by 3 bases, with 15 bases left in between. Germline V CDR1 and CDR2: SGHVS, FQNEAQ. These data come from a study of blood T cell repertoires in COVID-19. On the study more broadly: Samples of COVID-19 (acute and convalescent) were obtained from the United States, Italy and Spain. The cDNA or gDNA used as material had been derived from T cells, B-cell-depleted T cells, or PBMCs.

Sequencing input: peripheral blood. The chain is built from TRBV7-8 and TRBJ1-1; no reliable D call. The origin of this receptor is a woman aged 55-70 years with COVID-19, enrolled during active disease. This chain's CDR3 is CASSSTNNGDTEAFF. The CDR3 DNA reads TGTGCCAGCAGCTCCACAAACAACGGGGACACTGAAGCTTTCTTT.